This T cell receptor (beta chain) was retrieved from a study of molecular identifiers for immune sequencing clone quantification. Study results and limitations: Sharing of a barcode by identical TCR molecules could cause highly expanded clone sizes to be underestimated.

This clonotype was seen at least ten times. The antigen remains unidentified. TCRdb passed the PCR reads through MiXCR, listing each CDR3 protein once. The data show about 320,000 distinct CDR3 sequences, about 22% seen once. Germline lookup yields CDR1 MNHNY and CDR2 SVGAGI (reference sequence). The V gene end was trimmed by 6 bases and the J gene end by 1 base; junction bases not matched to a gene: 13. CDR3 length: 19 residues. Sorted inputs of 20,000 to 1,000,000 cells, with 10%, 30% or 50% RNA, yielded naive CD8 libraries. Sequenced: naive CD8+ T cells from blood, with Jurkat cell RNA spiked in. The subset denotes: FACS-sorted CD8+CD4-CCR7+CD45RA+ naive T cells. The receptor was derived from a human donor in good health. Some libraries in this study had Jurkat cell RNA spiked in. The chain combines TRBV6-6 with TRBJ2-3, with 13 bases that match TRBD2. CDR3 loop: CASSQTSGRNPRGTDTQYF. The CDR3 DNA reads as TGTGCCAGCAGCCAGACTAGCGGGAGGAACCCGAGGGGCACAGATACGCAGTATTTT.